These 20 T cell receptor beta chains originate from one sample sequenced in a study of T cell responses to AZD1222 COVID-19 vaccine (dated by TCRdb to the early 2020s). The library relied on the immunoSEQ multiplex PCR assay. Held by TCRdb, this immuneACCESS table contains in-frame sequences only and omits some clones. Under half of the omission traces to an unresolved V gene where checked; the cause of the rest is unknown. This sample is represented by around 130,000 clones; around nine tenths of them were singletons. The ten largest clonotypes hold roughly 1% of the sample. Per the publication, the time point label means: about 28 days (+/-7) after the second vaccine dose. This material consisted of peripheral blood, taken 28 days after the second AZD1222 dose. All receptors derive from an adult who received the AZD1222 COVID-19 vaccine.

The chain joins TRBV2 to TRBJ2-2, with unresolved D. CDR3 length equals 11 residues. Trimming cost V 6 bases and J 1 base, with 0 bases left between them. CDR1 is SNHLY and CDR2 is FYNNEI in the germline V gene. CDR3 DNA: TGTGCCAGCAGGAACACCGGGGAGCTGTTTTTT. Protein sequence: CASRNTGELFF.

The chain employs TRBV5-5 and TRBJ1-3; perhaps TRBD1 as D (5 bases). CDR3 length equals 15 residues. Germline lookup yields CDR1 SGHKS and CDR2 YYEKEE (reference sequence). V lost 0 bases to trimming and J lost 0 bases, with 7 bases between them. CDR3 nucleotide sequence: TGTGCCAGCAGCTTGGGACAGAGCTCTGGAAACACCATATATTTT. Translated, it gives CASSLGQSSGNTIYF. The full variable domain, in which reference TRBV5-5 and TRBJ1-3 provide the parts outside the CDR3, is DAGVTQSPTHLIKTRGQQVTLRCSPISGHKSVSWYQQVLGQGPQFIFQYYEKEERGRGNFPDRFSARQFPNYSSELNVNALLLGDSALYLCASSLGQSSGNTIYFGEGSWLTVV.

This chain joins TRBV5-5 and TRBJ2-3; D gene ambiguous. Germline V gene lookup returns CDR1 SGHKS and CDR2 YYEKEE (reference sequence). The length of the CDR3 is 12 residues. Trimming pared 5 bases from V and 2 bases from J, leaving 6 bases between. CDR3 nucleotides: TGTGCCAGCAGGCCGATCACAGATACGCAGTATTTT. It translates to CASRPITDTQYF. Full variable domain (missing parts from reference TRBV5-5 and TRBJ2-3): DAGVTQSPTHLIKTRGQQVTLRCSPISGHKSVSWYQQVLGQGPQFIFQYYEKEERGRGNFPDRFSARQFPNYSSELNVNALLLGDSALYLCASRPITDTQYFGPGTRLTVL.

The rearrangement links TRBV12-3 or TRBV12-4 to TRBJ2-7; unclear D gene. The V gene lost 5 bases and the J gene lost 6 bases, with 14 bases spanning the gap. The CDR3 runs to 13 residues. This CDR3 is CASSPIGSGEQYF. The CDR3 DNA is TGTGCCAGCAGTCCAATCGGGTCTGGCGAGCAGTACTTC.

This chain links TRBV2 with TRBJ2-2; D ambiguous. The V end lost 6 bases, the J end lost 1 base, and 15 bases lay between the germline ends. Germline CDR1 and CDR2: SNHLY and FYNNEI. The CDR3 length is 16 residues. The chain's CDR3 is CASSKLELLNTGELFF. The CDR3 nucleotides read TGTGCCAGCAGCAAACTTGAACTATTGAACACCGGGGAGCTGTTTTTT. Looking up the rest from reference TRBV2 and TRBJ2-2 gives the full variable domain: EPEVTQTPSHQVTQMGQEVILRCVPISNHLYFYWYRQILGQKVEFLVSFYNNEISEKSEIFDDQFSVERPDGSNFTLKIRSTKLEDSAMYFCASSKLELLNTGELFFGEGSRLTVL.

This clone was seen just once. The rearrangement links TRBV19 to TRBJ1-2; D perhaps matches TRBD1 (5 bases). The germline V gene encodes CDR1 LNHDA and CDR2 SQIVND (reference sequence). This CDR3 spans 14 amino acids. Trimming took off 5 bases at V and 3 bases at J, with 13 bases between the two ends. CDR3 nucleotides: TGTGCCAGTAGTCCGAGTGGCAGGGACTATGGCTACACCTTC. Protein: CASSPSGRDYGYTF.

CDR3 sequence reads: CASRDRGATYNEQFF. The CDR3 DNA sequence: TGTGCCAGTAGGGACAGGGGCGCCACCTACAATGAGCAGTTCTTC. The rearrangement joins TRBV19 to TRBJ2-1; 9 nucleotides align to TRBD1. Germline CDR1 is LNHDA and CDR2 is SQIVND (reference sequence). The CDR3 consists of 15 residues. After removal of 6 bases from V and 2 bases from J, the junction contained 5 bases not matched to a gene.

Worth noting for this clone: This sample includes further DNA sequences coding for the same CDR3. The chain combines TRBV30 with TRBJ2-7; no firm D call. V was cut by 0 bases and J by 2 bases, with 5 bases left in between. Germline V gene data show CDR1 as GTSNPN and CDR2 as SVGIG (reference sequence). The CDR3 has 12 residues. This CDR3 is CAWSVGAYEQYF. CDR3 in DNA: TGTGCCTGGAGTGTGGGTGCCTACGAGCAGTACTTC. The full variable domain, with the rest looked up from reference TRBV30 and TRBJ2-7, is SQTIHQWPATLVQPVGSPLSLECTVEGTSNPNLYWYRQAAGRGLQLLFYSVGIGQISSEVPQNLSASRPQDRQFILSSKKLLLSDSGFYLCAWSVGAYEQYFGPGTRLTVT.

This CDR3 reads CASSKGTGRSPLHF. The CDR3 DNA follows: TGTGCCAGCAGCAAGGGGACAGGAAGGTCACCCCTCCACTTT. This chain uses TRBV3-1 (or the pseudogene TRBV3-2) with TRBJ1-6, with 8 bases that match TRBD1. Germline lookup yields CDR1 LGHDT and CDR2 YNNKEL (reference sequence). The CDR3 runs to 14 residues. Trimming took 5 bases from V and 10 from J; bases not matched to a gene: 7.

The CDR3 reads CACQREVSTGELFF. CDR3 coding DNA: TGTGCCTGTCAGCGGGAGGTGAGCACCGGGGAGCTGTTTTTT. The rearrangement uses TRBV30 and TRBJ2-2, with TRBD2 identical over 9 bases. V lost 6 bases and J lost 4; bases outside the gene matches: 6. This CDR3 comprises 14 residues. Germline lookup yields CDR1 GTSNPN and CDR2 SVGIG (reference sequence).

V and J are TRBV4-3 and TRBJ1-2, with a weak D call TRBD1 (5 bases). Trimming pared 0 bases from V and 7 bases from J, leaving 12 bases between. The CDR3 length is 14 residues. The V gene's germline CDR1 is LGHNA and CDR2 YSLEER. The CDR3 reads CASSQDRGRGGYTF. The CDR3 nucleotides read TGCGCCAGCAGCCAAGATAGGGGTAGGGGTGGCTACACCTTC.

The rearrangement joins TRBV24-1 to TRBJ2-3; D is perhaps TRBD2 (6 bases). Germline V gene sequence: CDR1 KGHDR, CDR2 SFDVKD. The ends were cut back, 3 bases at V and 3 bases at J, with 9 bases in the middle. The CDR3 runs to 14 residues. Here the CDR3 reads CATSDLRGTDTQYF. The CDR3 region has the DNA TGTGCCACCAGTGATCTACGGGGGACAGATACGCAGTATTTT.

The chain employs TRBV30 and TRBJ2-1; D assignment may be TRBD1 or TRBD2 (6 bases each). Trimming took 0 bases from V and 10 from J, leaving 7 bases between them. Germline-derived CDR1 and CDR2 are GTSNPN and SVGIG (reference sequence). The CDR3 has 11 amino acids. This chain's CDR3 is CAWSVGGEQFF. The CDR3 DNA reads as TGTGCCTGGAGTGTAGGGGGGGAGCAGTTCTTC. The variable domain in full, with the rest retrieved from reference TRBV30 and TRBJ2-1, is SQTIHQWPATLVQPVGSPLSLECTVEGTSNPNLYWYRQAAGRGLQLLFYSVGIGQISSEVPQNLSASRPQDRQFILSSKKLLLSDSGFYLCAWSVGGEQFFGPGTRLTVL.

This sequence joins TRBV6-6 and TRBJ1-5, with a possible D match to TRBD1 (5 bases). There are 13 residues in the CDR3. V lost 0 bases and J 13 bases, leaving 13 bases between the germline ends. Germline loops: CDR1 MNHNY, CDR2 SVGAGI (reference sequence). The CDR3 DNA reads TGTGCCAGCAGTTACTCCCTTTTCGGGGGACAGCATTTT. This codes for CASSYSLFGGQHF.

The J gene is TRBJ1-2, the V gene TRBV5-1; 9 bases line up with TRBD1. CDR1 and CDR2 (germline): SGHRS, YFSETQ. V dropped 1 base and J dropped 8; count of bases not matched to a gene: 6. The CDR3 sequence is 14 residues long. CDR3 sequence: CASSLTTGGGGYTF. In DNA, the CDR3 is TGCGCCAGCAGCTTGACTACAGGGGGCGGAGGCTACACCTTC.

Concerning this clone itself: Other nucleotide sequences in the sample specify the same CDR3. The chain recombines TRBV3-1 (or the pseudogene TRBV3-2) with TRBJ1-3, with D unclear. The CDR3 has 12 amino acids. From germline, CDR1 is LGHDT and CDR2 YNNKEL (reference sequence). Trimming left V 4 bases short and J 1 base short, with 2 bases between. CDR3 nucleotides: TGTGCCAGCAGCCTATCTGGAAACACCATATATTTT. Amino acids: CASSLSGNTIYF.

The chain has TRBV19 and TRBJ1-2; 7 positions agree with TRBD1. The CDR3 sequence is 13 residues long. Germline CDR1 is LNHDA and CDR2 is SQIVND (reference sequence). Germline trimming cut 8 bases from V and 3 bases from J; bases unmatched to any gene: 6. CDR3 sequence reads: CASSPGTDYGYTF. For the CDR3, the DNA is TGTGCCAGTTCCCCCGGGACAGACTATGGCTACACCTTC.

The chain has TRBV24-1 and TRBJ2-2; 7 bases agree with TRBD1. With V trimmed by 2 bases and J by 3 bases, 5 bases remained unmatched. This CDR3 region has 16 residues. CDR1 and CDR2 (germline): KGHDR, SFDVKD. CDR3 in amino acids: CATSDWTGRDTGELFF. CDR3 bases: TGTGCCACCAGTGATTGGACAGGAAGGGACACCGGGGAGCTGTTTTTT.

CDR3 sequence reads: CASSQASGGITGELFF. Here the CDR3 DNA reads TGCGCCAGCAGCCAAGCTAGCGGGGGGATCACCGGGGAGCTGTTTTTT. V is TRBV4-3 and J is TRBJ2-2; 11 positions match TRBD2. V shed 1 base, J shed 4 bases, and the junction held 2 bases outside the gene matches. Germline loops: CDR1 LGHNA, CDR2 YSLEER. The CDR3 runs 16 residues.

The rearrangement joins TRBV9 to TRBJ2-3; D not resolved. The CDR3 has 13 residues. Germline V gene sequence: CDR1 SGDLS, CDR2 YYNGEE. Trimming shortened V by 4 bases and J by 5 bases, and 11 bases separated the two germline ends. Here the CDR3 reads CASSTSVGDTQYF. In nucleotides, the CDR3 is TGTGCCAGCAGCACCTCGGTAGGAGATACGCAGTATTTT.